The 25 T cell receptor beta chains below all came from one sample that was sequenced in a study of T cell responses to AZD1222 COVID-19 vaccine. Measured with immunoSEQ multiplex PCR; TCRdb has only the in-frame clones, and not every one. Among 120,000 to 150,000 clones listed, roughly 87% were seen once. The sample in question was peripheral blood, obtained 28 days after the second AZD1222 dose. Receptors originate from an adult who received the AZD1222 COVID-19 vaccine.

This rearrangement joins TRBV12-3 or TRBV12-4 to TRBJ1-1; TRBD1 aligns across 8 bases. CDR3 length: 10 amino acids. V was clipped by 6 bases and J by 10 bases; unmatched bases: 1. The CDR3 is CASRGTGAFF. The CDR3 region has the DNA TGTGCCAGCAGGGGGACAGGAGCTTTCTTT.

The chain uses TRBV5-4 and TRBJ2-5; D is unclear. The CDR3 contains 14 residues. Per germline, CDR1 SGHNT and CDR2 YYREEE (reference sequence). V was cut by 3 bases and J by 4 bases, with 13 bases left in between. The CDR3 DNA reads TGTGCCAGCAGCTCCCCGGGTAGCAGAGAGACCCAGTACTTC. It codes for CASSSPGSRETQYF.

This clone was detected once. The chain carries TRBV15 and TRBJ1-2; the D gene is possibly TRBD1 (5 bases). CDR1 and CDR2 from the germline V gene are LNHNV and YYDKDF (reference sequence). The V end was cut by 1 base, the J end by 5 bases, with 11 bases between. This CDR3 spans 14 amino acids. CDR3 loop: CATSRGGGSYGYTF. For the CDR3, the DNA is TGTGCCACCAGCAGAGGGGGGGGGAGTTATGGCTACACCTTC.

The chain couples TRBV7-8 to TRBJ2-5; tentative D call: TRBD1 (6 bases). This CDR3 is built from 16 residues. CDR1 is SGHVS, CDR2 FQNEAQ, per germline. V shed 1 base and J shed 6 bases, with 18 bases lying between them. In DNA form, the CDR3 reads TGTGCCAGCAGCTTAGGCTTTACGGGACACAGCAAGACCCAGTACTTC. Amino acids: CASSLGFTGHSKTQYF.

The chain joins TRBV9 to TRBJ2-1; 8 positions agree with TRBD2. Germline values: CDR1 SGDLS, CDR2 YYNGEE. The CDR3 has 15 amino acids. With V trimmed by 2 bases and J by 0 bases, 1 base remained unmatched. The CDR3 DNA follows: TGTGCCAGCAGCGTCGGGACTAGCTCCTACAATGAGCAGTTCTTC. This translates into CASSVGTSSYNEQFF. Based on the CDR3 plus reference TRBV9 and TRBJ2-1, the full variable domain is DSGVTQTPKHLITATGQRVTLRCSPRSGDLSVYWYQQSLDQGLQFLIQYYNGEERAKGNILERFSAQQFPDLHSELNLSSLELGDSALYFCASSVGTSSYNEQFFGPGTRLTVL.

The V call is TRBV2, the J call TRBJ2-4, with TRBD1 matching 7 bases. V was clipped by 4 bases and J by 5 bases; unmatched bases: 2. There are 13 residues in the CDR3. CDR1 and CDR2 (germline): SNHLY, FYNNEI. The CDR3 nucleotides are TGTGCCAGCAGTGCCGGGACAGAAAACATTCAGTACTTC. The encoded protein is CASSAGTENIQYF.

The chain links TRBV15 to TRBJ1-2; D not resolved. CDR1 and CDR2 from the germline V gene are LNHNV and YYDKDF (reference sequence). Trimming cost V 0 bases and J 1 base, with 0 bases left between them. This CDR3 comprises 12 residues. Written as DNA, the CDR3 is TGTGCCACCAGCAGAGATAACTATGGCTACACCTTC. Its translation is CATSRDNYGYTF.

By sample share, this clone is medium-sized. The chain employs TRBV6-4 and TRBJ2-2; 8 bases fit TRBD2. V shed 3 bases, J shed 5 bases, and the junction held 2 bases outside the gene matches. Per the germline V gene, CDR1 is MRHNA and CDR2 is SNTAGT. This CDR3 is built from 14 residues. CDR3: CASSEAGDTGELFF. For the CDR3, the DNA is TGTGCCAGCAGTGAAGCGGGGGATACCGGGGAGCTGTTTTTT.

The chain employs TRBV4-2 and TRBJ2-7; 7 nucleotides match TRBD1. Germline V lookup: CDR1 LGHNA, CDR2 YNFKEQ. CDR3 length: 15 amino acids. V lost 0 bases, J lost 2 bases, and 4 bases stayed unmatched. CDR3 sequence: CASSQEGGTAYEQYF. CDR3 bases: TGTGCCAGCAGCCAAGAGGGTGGGACAGCCTACGAGCAGTACTTC.

The chain combines TRBV3-1 (or the pseudogene TRBV3-2) with TRBJ2-7, with TRBD1 matching 7 bases. Germline V gene sequence: CDR1 LGHDT, CDR2 YNNKEL (reference sequence). The CDR3 has 17 amino acids. Trimming took 1 base from V and 3 from J; bases not matched to a gene: 12. The CDR3 DNA is TGTGCCAGCAGCCAAGGCTATCTTAACGGGGACAGCTACGAGCAGTACTTC. Translated: CASSQGYLNGDSYEQYF.

In its sample, this clone was seen once. V gene TRBV9 combines with J gene TRBJ2-7, with a tentative D call TRBD1 (6 bases). Per germline, CDR1 SGDLS and CDR2 YYNGEE. The CDR3 is 14 amino acids. Trimming left V 3 bases short and J 6 bases short, with 16 bases between. CDR3 sequence: CASSAGAGDGEQYF. The CDR3 DNA sequence: TGTGCCAGCAGCGCAGGGGCTGGGGACGGCGAGCAGTACTTC.

This chain uses TRBV5-6 with TRBJ2-1, with D possibly being TRBD2 (6 bases). V lost 4 bases, J lost 6 bases, and 17 bases lay in between. The length of the CDR3 is 15 residues. CDR1 is SGHDT, CDR2 YYEEEE, per germline. The CDR3 is CASSPIVEGGNEQFF. CDR3 sequence (DNA): TGTGCCAGCAGCCCCATTGTCGAGGGAGGCAATGAGCAGTTCTTC.

The J gene is TRBJ2-2, the V gene TRBV6-1; D gene unclear. The V and J ends lost 1 base and 0 bases respectively, with 9 bases between them. The CDR3 is made up of 16 amino acids. Germline V gene sequence: CDR1 MNHNS, CDR2 SASEGT. The CDR3 reads CASSEGVTSNTGELFF. The CDR3, as DNA: TGTGCCAGCAGTGAAGGGGTGACTTCGAACACCGGGGAGCTGTTTTTT.

This sequence joins TRBV2 and TRBJ2-1; D uncertain. Germline CDR1 SNHLY, CDR2 FYNNEI. The CDR3 spans 20 residues. V lost 2 bases and J lost 0, with 23 bases in between. Here the CDR3 reads CASSESRHAVEDSSYNEQFF. CDR3 bases: TGTGCCAGCAGTGAATCCAGACACGCAGTAGAGGATAGCTCCTACAATGAGCAGTTCTTC.

This clone was detected many times. As DNA, the CDR3 is TGTGCCAGTAGTGGACAGGGCCCTTGGAATTCACCCCTCCACTTT. Translation gives CASSGQGPWNSPLHF. The chain joins TRBV19 to TRBJ1-6; 8 nucleotides line up with TRBD1. With V trimmed by 5 bases and J by 7 bases, 7 bases remained unmatched. Per the germline V gene, CDR1 is LNHDA and CDR2 is SQIVND (reference sequence). The CDR3 runs to 15 residues. The entire variable domain, with the rest obtained from reference TRBV19 and TRBJ1-6, is as follows: DGGITQSPKYLFRKEGQNVTLSCEQNLNHDAMYWYRQDPGQGLRLIYYSQIVNDFQKGDIAEGYSVSREKKESFPLTVTSAQKNPTAFYLCASSGQGPWNSPLHFGNGTRLTVT.

J is TRBJ2-1 and V is TRBV29-1; 14 bases are a match to TRBD2. Germline-derived CDR1 and CDR2 are SQVTM and ANQGSEA. The V and J ends lost 6 bases and 0 bases, in that order; junction bases with no gene match: 19. This CDR3 contains 21 residues. This chain's CDR3 is CSVRDLQTSGRAGGSYNEQFF. Here the CDR3 DNA reads TGCAGCGTCCGTGACCTACAGACTAGCGGGAGGGCCGGGGGCTCCTACAATGAGCAGTTCTTC.

V and J are TRBV19 and TRBJ2-1; 13 bases are a match to TRBD2. Germline CDR1 and CDR2: LNHDA and SQIVND (reference sequence). The CDR3 totals 16 residues. Trimming took 4 bases from V and 4 from J; bases not matched to a gene: 4. CDR3 nucleotide sequence: TGTGCCAGTAGTAGACAGACTAGCGGGAGGTACAATGAGCAGTTCTTC. Translating gives CASSRQTSGRYNEQFF.

The V gene is TRBV9, the J gene TRBJ2-5, with 7 bases fitting TRBD2. The CDR3 loop spans 16 amino acids. The J segment lost 5 bases and the V segment lost 4 bases, leaving 14 bases of the junction unmatched. Per germline, CDR1 SGDLS and CDR2 YYNGEE. The DNA for the CDR3 is TGTGCCAGCAGCCGCAACCGGGGAGGGCCGAGGGAGACCCAGTACTTC. Protein: CASSRNRGGPRETQYF.

The chain employs TRBV6-5 and TRBJ1-1, with no clear D. Trimming stripped 2 bases from V and 4 bases from J, with 14 bases between. There are 15 residues in the CDR3. Germline CDR1 and CDR2: MNHEY and SVGAGI. The CDR3 coding sequence is TGTGCCAGCAGTTACACCACCAAGGGAGGCACTGAAGCTTTCTTT. The encoded protein is CASSYTTKGGTEAFF.

The CDR3 is CASSLVYQEGGETQYF. CDR3 DNA sequence: TGTGCCAGCAGTTTAGTTTACCAGGAGGGAGGGGAGACCCAGTACTTC. The chain uses TRBV28 and TRBJ2-5, with TRBD2 matching 7 bases. The V gene end was trimmed by 2 bases and the J gene end by 5 bases; junction bases not matched to a gene: 11. Germline CDR1 MDHEN, CDR2 SYDVKM. The CDR3 is 16 residues long.

This clone was observed a few times. The rearrangement uses TRBV4-2 and TRBJ2-7; 9 bases match TRBD1. This CDR3 region has 15 residues. Trimming at V came to 0 bases and at J to 1 base, leaving 1 base not matched to a gene. The germline CDR1 and CDR2 sequences are LGHNA and YNFKEQ. CDR3 in DNA: TGTGCCAGCAGCCAAGAGGACAGGGGATCCTACGAGCAGTACTTC. Its translation is CASSQEDRGSYEQYF.

This rearrangement joins TRBV3-1 (or the pseudogene TRBV3-2) to TRBJ1-5; 7 bases are a match to TRBD1. Per germline, CDR1 LGHDT and CDR2 YNNKEL (reference sequence). The CDR3 loop spans 14 amino acids. The V and J ends lost 0 bases and 8 bases, in that order; junction bases with no gene match: 4. The CDR3 DNA is TGTGCCAGCAGCCAAGATACAGGGGTTAAGCCCCAGCATTTT. Protein: CASSQDTGVKPQHF.

The chain is built from TRBV5-1 and TRBJ2-7; TRBD1 might be the D (5 bases). V shed 2 bases and J shed 5 bases, with 17 bases lying between them. CDR3 size: 15 residues. CDR1 is SGHRS and CDR2 is YFSETQ in the germline V gene. CDR3 sequence (DNA): TGCGCCAGCAGCTTTGGGGTGGGCAGGGCGGACGAGCAGTACTTC. Protein sequence: CASSFGVGRADEQYF.

The chain combines TRBV30 with TRBJ1-3; D might be TRBD1 (6 bases). V gave up 2 bases and J gave up 4 bases, with 9 bases separating them. The CDR3 covers 13 residues. CDR1 and CDR2 from the germline V gene are GTSNPN and SVGIG (reference sequence). The CDR3 DNA follows: TGTGCCTGGAGTACAGGGTCAGGAAACACCATATATTTT. Translated, it gives CAWSTGSGNTIYF. Full variable domain (remainder filled in from reference TRBV30 and TRBJ1-3): SQTIHQWPATLVQPVGSPLSLECTVEGTSNPNLYWYRQAAGRGLQLLFYSVGIGQISSEVPQNLSASRPQDRQFILSSKKLLLSDSGFYLCAWSTGSGNTIYFGEGSWLTVV.

The chain couples TRBV5-1 to TRBJ1-1, with D unclear. Deletions cut 4 bases from V and 6 bases from J, with 10 bases between. Germline assignment: CDR1 SGHRS and CDR2 YFSETQ. CDR3 length: 12 residues. In DNA, the CDR3 is TGCGCCAGCAGCCTGGAGGGTGCTGAAGCTTTCTTT. This encodes CASSLEGAEAFF.